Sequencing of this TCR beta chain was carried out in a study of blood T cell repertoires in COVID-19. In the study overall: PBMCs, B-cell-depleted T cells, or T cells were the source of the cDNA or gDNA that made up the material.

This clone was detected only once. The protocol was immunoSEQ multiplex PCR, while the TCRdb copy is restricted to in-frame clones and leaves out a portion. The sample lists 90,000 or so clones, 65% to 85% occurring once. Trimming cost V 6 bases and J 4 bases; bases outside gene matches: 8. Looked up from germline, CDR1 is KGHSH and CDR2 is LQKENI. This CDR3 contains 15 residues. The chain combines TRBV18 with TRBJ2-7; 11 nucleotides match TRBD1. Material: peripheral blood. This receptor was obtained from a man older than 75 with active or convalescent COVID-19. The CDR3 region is CASSPKDRGLYEQYF. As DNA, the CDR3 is TGTGCCAGCTCTCCTAAGGACAGGGGGCTGTACGAGCAGTACTTC.